The following is a T cell receptor (beta chain) sequence with its context. This entry comes from a study of blood T cell repertoires in COVID-19. The wider study: Samples taken during acute and convalescent COVID-19 were collected in the United States, Italy and Spain. In each case, the material was cDNA or gDNA derived from T cells, B-cell-depleted T cells, or PBMCs.

In the authors' methods: Reference gene primer amplification gave estimated nucleated cell counts. Using immunoSEQ multiplex PCR, the repertoire was profiled, and TCRdb retains in-frame clones only, with some absent. The V and J calls and clone size are taken from that table; D and trimming were inferred from the DNA. This table holds around 160,000 clones, 65% to 90% found once. The sequence was obtained from a man aged 55 to 70 with acute or convalescent COVID-19. The sequenced sample was peripheral blood.

Written as DNA, the CDR3 is TGCGCCAGCAGCGGGAGTGGGAATTCACCCCTCCACTTT. Its translation is CASSGSGNSPLHF. V usage is TRBV5-1 and J usage is TRBJ1-6; D is undetermined. Germline lookup yields CDR1 SGHRS and CDR2 YFSETQ. V lost 4 bases, J lost 7 bases, and 9 bases lay in between. The CDR3 runs to 13 residues.